This T cell receptor beta chain was recovered during a study of cytomegalovirus exposure and HLA in healthy donors. Nominally healthy donors were sampled, though unrecorded immune exposures were likely. As to this clone: This same CDR3 is encoded by further DNA sequences in the sample.

Primers included in the PCR were 60 Vbeta and 13 Jbeta primers. Some clones are missing from TCRdb's copy, which holds only in-frame ones; the method was immunoSEQ multiplex PCR. The listing contains 150,000 to 250,000 clones. This CDR3 contains 15 residues. Germline CDR1 reads GTSNPN; CDR2 reads SVGIG (reference sequence). V dropped 4 bases and J dropped 2 bases, with 17 bases sitting between them. The material sequenced was PBMCs. The chain uses TRBV30 and TRBJ2-5; D unresolved. The sequence came from a boy younger than 18 in good health and CMV-seronegative. CDR3 sequence: CAWKSEATLQETQYF. The CDR3 DNA is TGTGCCTGGAAATCCGAGGCCACCCTGCAAGAGACCCAGTACTTC.